This TCR beta chain was sequenced for a study of T cell repertoires in cytomegalovirus infection (dated by TCRdb to the late 2010s). For context, the study as a whole: Because public TCR beta signatures pointed to carriage of CMV infection together with the matching HLA type, the HLA type of each donor mattered for the analysis.

The sequencer was an Illumina HiSeq 1500. In TCRdb, the public reads were trimmed at Q25 with fastp and aligned with MiXCR, with productive beta chains retained. Records with the same CDR3 protein are collapsed into one entry carrying the most frequent genes and DNA. This sample lists about 310,000 distinct CDR3 sequences; roughly 15% were detected once. The ten largest clonotypes hold 12% of the sample. The research as a whole found: Cumulative frequency of public TCR beta family members discriminated carriers of CMV infection plus the relevant HLA type in this cohort and an independent approximately 370-donor cohort. The ex vivo response was dominated by HLA-C-restricted CMV-specific TCR beta clonotypes, which also provided the single most frequent clonotype in two of eight donors.

This clonotype has at least ten counts. There is no known antigen for this receptor. No clone much larger than this one lies a single base away; base qualities are absent. V was cut back by 5 bases and J by 2 bases, leaving a gap of 13 bases between them. CDR1 is given as SGHTA and CDR2 as FQGNSA, both from the germline V gene. The cysteine opens and the phenylalanine closes a CDR3 of 14 amino acids. Only CDR3 DNA is held: 42 bases, read in frame from base 1. The sample taken for sequencing was PBMCs. The sequence was obtained from a human donor in good health (CMV status not recorded). Some clones in this sample may be carry-over from other donors' samples. The chain employs TRBV7-2 and TRBJ2-7, and possibly TRBD2, on 5 matching bases. The nucleotide sequence reads as follows: TGTGCCAGCAGCATACTCGGGAAACCCTACGAGCAGTACTTC. Its protein reads: CASSILGKPYEQYF.